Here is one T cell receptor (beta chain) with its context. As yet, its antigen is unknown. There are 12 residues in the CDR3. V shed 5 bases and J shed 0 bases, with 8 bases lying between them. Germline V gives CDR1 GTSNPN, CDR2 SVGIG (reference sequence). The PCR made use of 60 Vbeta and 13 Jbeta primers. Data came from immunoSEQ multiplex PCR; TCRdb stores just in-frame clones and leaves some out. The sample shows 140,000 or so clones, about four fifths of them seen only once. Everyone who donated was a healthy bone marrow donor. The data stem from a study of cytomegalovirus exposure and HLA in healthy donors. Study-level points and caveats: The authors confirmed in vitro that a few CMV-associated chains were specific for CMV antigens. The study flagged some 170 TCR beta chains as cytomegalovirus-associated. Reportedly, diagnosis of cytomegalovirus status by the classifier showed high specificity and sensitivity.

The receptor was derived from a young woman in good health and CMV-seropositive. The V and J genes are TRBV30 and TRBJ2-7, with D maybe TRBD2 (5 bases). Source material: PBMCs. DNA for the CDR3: TGTGCCTGGGGACTGAGCTCCTACGAGCAGTACTTC. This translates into CAWGLSSYEQYF. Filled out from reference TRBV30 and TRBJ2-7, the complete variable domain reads SQTIHQWPATLVQPVGSPLSLECTVEGTSNPNLYWYRQAAGRGLQLLFYSVGIGQISSEVPQNLSASRPQDRQFILSSKKLLLSDSGFYLCAWGLSSYEQYFGPGTRLTVT.